This paragraph reports one TCR beta chain. Its antigen is not yet known. Per-base quality was not reported, and no clone a single base away is much larger than it. The data derive from a study of OX40 agonist ivuxolimab in advanced cancers. Notes on the research overall: Ivuxolimab, which targeted the costimulatory receptor OX40 (CD134), was an agonistic, fully human IgG2 monoclonal antibody. Intravenous ivuxolimab was administered to patients every 2 weeks at six dose levels: 0.01, 0.1, 0.3, 1.5, 3 and 10 mg/kg. Among the approximately 50 dose-escalation patients, some 20 had hepatocellular carcinoma, 15 or so melanoma, 9 renal cell carcinoma and 9 head and neck cancer. The dose-escalation cohort was approximately 83% male with a mean age of roughly 60 years, ranging from roughly 23 to 90. Prior anti-PD-1, anti-PD-L1 or anti-CTLA-4 therapy was permitted, and about 40% of dose-escalation patients had received checkpoint inhibitors. Partial responses were achieved by three dose-escalation patients, of whom one had hepatocellular carcinoma and two had cutaneous melanoma. Peripheral TCRbeta sequencing aimed to test whether ivuxolimab altered TCR sequence diversity and caused clonal T-cell expansion. The paper reports the monotherapy dose-escalation portion (N = 52 patients) of the phase I ivuxolimab trial. The full study reports these points: After ivuxolimab, expanded clones were on average more numerous among CD8+ T cells than among CD4+ T cells. Low levels of normalized T-cell clonal expansion were also shown by some nonresponding patients. Which antigens the clonally expanded peripheral T cells were specific for was not determined. Partial responders in the 0.1-3.0 mg/kg groups had among the lowest normalized peripheral clonal expansion, especially among CD8+ T cells. Clonal expansion of both CD4+ and CD8+ blood T cells was observed from baseline to week 6 at doses 0.1 to 3.0 mg/kg.

Genomic DNA was isolated from the sorted cells so that the TCRbeta CDR3 region could be sequenced. TCRbeta CDR3 regions were sequenced using the immunoSEQ Assay. Held by TCRdb, this immuneACCESS table contains in-frame sequences only and omits some clones. Under half of the omission traces to an unresolved V gene where checked; the cause of the rest is unknown. The sample data list tens of thousands of clones, and about 85% of these were observed just once. The top ten clones comprise 11% to 15% of the sample. The trial excluded patients who had a history of autoimmune disease or who were on systemic immunosuppression. Peripheral blood for TCR sequencing was collected from all dose cohorts at baseline, on cycle 4 day 1, and on cycle 7 day 1. The samples were drawn from a first-in-human, open-label, multicenter phase I dose-escalation trial of ivuxolimab. The trial enrolled adults with locally advanced or metastatic head and neck squamous cell, hepatocellular, melanoma or renal cell carcinoma. Before TCR sequencing, CD4+ T cells and CD8+ T cells from peripheral blood were sorted into separate populations.

V is pared back by 0 bases and J by 1 base, with 10 bases lying between the germline termini. CDR1 SGHKS and CDR2 YYEKEE are derived from the germline V gene (reference sequence). Measured from the cysteine to the phenylalanine, the CDR3 is 15 residues long. Only CDR3 DNA remains: 45 bases, in frame from the first base. Sequencing used CD4+ or CD8+ T cells sorted from blood, obtained in a trial of the OX40 agonist ivuxolimab. The chain is encoded by TRBV5-5 joined to TRBJ1-1; the D gene is unclear. The sequence was collected from an adult with an advanced solid tumor such as melanoma, head and neck, liver or kidney cancer. The DNA sequence reads TGTGCCAGCAGCTTGGTGGCCTGGGGGAACACTGAAGCTTTCTTT. Translated, it reads CASSLVAWGNTEAFF.